This TCR beta chain was profiled in a study of T cells expressing NK-cell markers. General study points: Also leading the CD3+CD56-NKG2C+ fraction in a handful of donors were these clonotypes.

As regards this clonotype: Its antigen remains unknown.

Germline lookup yields CDR1 SQVTM and CDR2 ANQGSEA. The CDR3 totals 17 residues. TCRdb reprocessed the 5' RACE reads and reports one entry per CDR3 protein, with no DNA. This listing includes about 150,000 distinct CDR3 sequences. The sequenced sample consisted of blood T cells: a sorted CD56 or NKG2C T cell subset, CD4+ or CD8+ T cells, or bulk PBMC T cells (not recorded which). The receptor comes from a woman aged 50 to 60 in good health. The chain is built from TRBV29-1 and TRBJ2-2; TCRdb proposes TRBD2, but this gene call is untestable without DNA. Here the CDR3 reads CSVLGLAGGPSAGELFF.